This T cell receptor (beta chain) was captured by sequencing in a study of blood T cells in healthy people across ages. Study overall: Roughly one uniquely barcoded beta molecule per two T cells was captured.

This CDR3 contains 17 residues. Whole-study findings and limits: A conclusive naive versus antigen-experienced comparison was prevented by the unsorted PBMCs.

As for this clonotype: Its target is unknown.

Every donor provided 9.5 to 10 milliliters of peripheral blood. Alongside a J-beta primer mix, a sample-barcoded 5' primer served in a second PCR lasting about 7 to 12 cycles. CDR3-containing paired-end reads numbered at least 3 million in each sample. TCRdb redid the calling of the 5' RACE reads with MiXCR, one entry per CDR3 protein. The sample gives around 940,000 distinct CDR3 sequences, roughly half of which show up once; about 22% is in the top ten. The sequence came from a woman aged 55-75 years in good health. The sequenced sample consisted of blood. The rearrangement links TRBV21-1 to TRBJ2-3. TRBV21-1 corresponds to a pseudogene. The CDR3 region has the DNA TGTGCCAGCAGCACATTGTACAGTGGCGAAAACACAGATACGCAGTATTTT. Translation gives CASSTLYSGENTDTQYF.